The rows below give T cell receptor beta chains drawn from one sample of a study of blood T cells in healthy people across ages. TCRdb called the 5' RACE reads again in MiXCR, with one record for every CDR3 protein. The data show more than 500,000 distinct CDR3 sequences, with around 27% seen just once and approximately 3.6% held by the top ten. These data also featured in a second study, about T cells of mothers and their children.

Input material: blood. These receptors originate from a boy younger than 10 in good health. CDR3s include the opening cysteine and the closing phenylalanine or tryptophan. D genes are given only for firm matches. For some rows the clone size is stated as once, few or many, or as a class when expanded; others skip it.

D	V	J	size	DNA	CDR3
.	TRBV19	TRBJ2-7	.	TGTGCCAGTAGCCTCCCTCCTCACGGACGGCACGAGCAGTACTTC	CASSLPPHGRHEQYF
TRBD2	TRBV7-9	TRBJ2-5	many	TGTGCCAGCAGCCAAACTAGCGCCGAGTACCAAGAGACCCAGTACTTC	CASSQTSAEYQETQYF
TRBD1	TRBV3-1	TRBJ1-1	.	TGTGCCAGCAGTAGGGACAGCGGGGCTGAAGCTTTCTTT	CASSRDSGAEAFF
.	TRBV20-1	TRBJ1-2	.	TGCAGTGCTAAAGTAAGGGACCTTTATGAAGGCTATGGCTACACCTTC	CSAKVRDLYEGYGYTF
TRBD2	TRBV12-3/TRBV12-4	TRBJ2-3	.	TGTGCCAGCAGTCCTGGACTAGCGAGCACAGATACGGAGTATTTT	CASSPGLASTDTEYF
TRBD2	TRBV7-9	TRBJ2-5	few	TGTGCCAGCAGCTTTTCCGGGACTAGCGGGGGAGAGACCCAGTACTTC	CASSFSGTSGGETQYF
.	TRBV29-1	TRBJ1-2	few	TGCAGCGCCGTGGACCAACCGTATGGCTACACCTTC	CSAVDQPYGYTF
.	TRBV7-9	TRBJ1-3	many	TGTGCCAGCAGCTTAGGACAAGGATCTGGAAACACCATATATTTT	CASSLGQGSGNTIYF
TRBD1	TRBV18	TRBJ2-7	.	TGTGCCAGCTCACAAGGGGCAGGGGGCATGTACGAGCAGTACTTC	CASSQGAGGMYEQYF
.	TRBV12-3/TRBV12-4	TRBJ1-3	many	TGTGCCAGCACCCCCTTGGCCTCTGGAAACACCATATATTTT	CASTPLASGNTIYF
TRBD1	TRBV12-5	TRBJ1-5	.	TGTGCTAGTGGTTCGGACAGGCCGAATCAGCCCCAGCATTTT	CASGSDRPNQPQHF
TRBD2	TRBV28	TRBJ2-3	.	TGTGCCAGCAGTTTAACTAGCGGGAGAGTAACAGATACGCAGTATTTT	CASSLTSGRVTDTQYF
.	TRBV27	TRBJ2-5	.	TGTGCCAGCAGTTTATACAAAGAGGGAGAGACCCAGTACTTC	CASSLYKEGETQYF
TRBD2	TRBV20-1	TRBJ2-7	.	TGCAGTGCTAGAGTTATAGGGACTAGCGGGGGGACTGACTACGAGCAGTACTTC	CSARVIGTSGGTDYEQYF